This paragraph reports one TCR beta chain. Its cognate antigen is unknown. Sequencing of TCR beta was performed on blood CD8+ and CD4+ T cells. An input of about 0.5 to 1 ug of RNA was subjected to reverse transcription using random hexamers. By means of immunoSEQ multiplex PCR, TCR beta CDR3 spanning 54 Vbeta and 13 Jbeta underwent amplification. TCRdb re-called the immunoSEQ multiplex PCR reads through MiXCR, storing one row per CDR3 protein. Of about 100,000 distinct CDR3 sequences listed, 95% are singletons. The sample belongs to a study of CD8 T cells in Susac syndrome. Trimming left V 0 bases short and J 3 bases short, with 15 bases between. There are 16 residues in the CDR3. Study-level results: Susac CD8+ clonal expansion peaked in TEMRA cells and active patients.

Sequencing used CD8+ T cells from PBMCs. The sequence was collected from a human donor with Susac syndrome. The chain employs TRBV23-1 and TRBJ2-7, with D perhaps TRBD1 (5 bases). TRBV23-1 is treated as an ORF (open reading frame) with a function not yet certain. The CDR3 nucleotides read TGCGCCAGCAGTCAATCGACACCGAAACAGGACTACGAGCAGTACTTC. Translating it yields CASSQSTPKQDYEQYF.